A selection of T cell receptor beta chains follows, all from one sample in a study of cytomegalovirus exposure and HLA in healthy donors. TCRdb's table, derived via immunoSEQ multiplex PCR, lists solely in-frame clones and lacks some. The repertoire has around 120,000 clones, under 80% of them found once; the top ten carry more than 9%. Material: PBMCs. These receptors all stem from a woman in her fifties or sixties in good health and CMV-seropositive. Both conserved end residues are part of each CDR3. The order of the fields is D gene, J gene, clone size, V gene, CDR3 DNA, CDR3 protein. The D gene is left open where the match is weak. A row's size may be missing; if present it is once, few, many or a size class.

.	TRBJ2-7	.	TRBV10-1	TGCGCCAGCAGTGTGAAGGGGCTAACCTACGAGCAGTACTTC	CASSVKGLTYEQYF
.	TRBJ2-1	.	TRBV5-4	TGTGCCAGCAGCTTGATCGGGGATGAGCAGTTCTTC	CASSLIGDEQFF
TRBD2	TRBJ2-3	.	TRBV27	TGTGCCAGCAGTTCTAATAGCGGGATCACAGATACGCAGTATTTT	CASSSNSGITDTQYF
.	TRBJ1-5	.	TRBV7-2	TGTGCCAGCAGCTTCGGAGGGCGGCGAGCTAATCAGCCCCAGCATTTT	CASSFGGRRANQPQHF
TRBD1	TRBJ1-1	.	TRBV6-5	TGTGCCAGCAGTTCCACAGGGGGTGAAGCTTTCTTT	CASSSTGGEAFF
.	TRBJ1-1	.	TRBV28	TGTGCCAGCAGCAGTAGCGGGGCCATCGGTCCAGAAGCTTTCTTT	CASSSSGAIGPEAFF
.	TRBJ2-3	once	TRBV7-2	TGTGCCAGCAGCTTACGGAAGGGGACAGATACGCAGTATTTT	CASSLRKGTDTQYF
TRBD2	TRBJ2-1	.	TRBV5-1	TGCGCCAGCAGCCTGACTAGCGGGGGGGCATCGTGGGATGAGCAGTTCTTC	CASSLTSGGASWDEQFF
TRBD2	TRBJ2-1	.	TRBV7-9	TGTGCCAGCAGCTTCTCTAGCGGGAGCAATGAGCAGTTCTTC	CASSFSSGSNEQFF
.	TRBJ1-1	.	TRBV29-1	TGCAGCGTGGCGGGACTCCAGGTGAACACTGAAGCTTTCTTT	CSVAGLQVNTEAFF
TRBD1	TRBJ2-1	.	TRBV15	TGTGCCACCAGCGCAAAGGACAGGGGCGATGAGCAGTTCTTC	CATSAKDRGDEQFF
TRBD1	TRBJ1-1	.	TRBV5-1	TGCGCCAGCAGCTCAGGGGGTAGTTACACTGAAGCTTTCTTT	CASSSGGSYTEAFF
.	TRBJ2-7	.	TRBV2	TGTGCCAGCAGACTAGGGTTTGAGCTCTACGAGCAGTACTTC	CASRLGFELYEQYF
TRBD2	TRBJ2-2	.	TRBV4-1	TGCGCCAGCAGCCAAGAACCGGGGGGACTAGCGGGTACCGGGGAGCTGTTTTTT	CASSQEPGGLAGTGELFF
.	TRBJ1-2	.	TRBV7-2	TGTGCCAGCAGCGGAGGACTGAGCTATGGCTACACCTTC	CASSGGLSYGYTF
.	TRBJ2-1	few	TRBV7-9	TGTGCCAGCAGCCATCAACTAGACTCCTACAATGAGCAGTTCTTC	CASSHQLDSYNEQFF
TRBD1	TRBJ2-7	.	TRBV6-6	TGTGCCAGCAGTTACTCCCCGGGGACAGGGCCCTACGAGCAGTACTTC	CASSYSPGTGPYEQYF